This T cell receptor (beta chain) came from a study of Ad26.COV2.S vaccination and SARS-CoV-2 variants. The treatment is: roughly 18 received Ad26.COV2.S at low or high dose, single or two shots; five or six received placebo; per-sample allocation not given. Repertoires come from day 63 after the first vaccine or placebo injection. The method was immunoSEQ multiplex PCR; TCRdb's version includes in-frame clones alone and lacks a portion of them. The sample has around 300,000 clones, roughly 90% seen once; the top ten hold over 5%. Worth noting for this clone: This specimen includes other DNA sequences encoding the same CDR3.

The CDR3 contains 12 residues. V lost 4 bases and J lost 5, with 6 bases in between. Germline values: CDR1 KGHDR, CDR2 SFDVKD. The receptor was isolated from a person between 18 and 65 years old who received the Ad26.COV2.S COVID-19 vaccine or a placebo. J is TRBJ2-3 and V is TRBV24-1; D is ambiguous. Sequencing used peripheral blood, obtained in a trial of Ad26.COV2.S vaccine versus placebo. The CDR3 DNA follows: TGTGCCACCAGTGACCTAGGAGATACGCAGTATTTT. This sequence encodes CATSDLGDTQYF.